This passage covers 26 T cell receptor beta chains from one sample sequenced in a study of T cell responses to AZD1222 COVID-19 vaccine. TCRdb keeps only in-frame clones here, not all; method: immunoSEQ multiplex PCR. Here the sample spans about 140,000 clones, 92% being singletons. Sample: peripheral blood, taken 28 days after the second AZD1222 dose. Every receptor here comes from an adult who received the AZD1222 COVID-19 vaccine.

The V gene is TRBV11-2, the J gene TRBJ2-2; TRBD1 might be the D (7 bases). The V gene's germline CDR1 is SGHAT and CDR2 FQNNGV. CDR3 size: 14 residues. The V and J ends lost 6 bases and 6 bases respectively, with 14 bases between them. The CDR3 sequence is CASRQGGLPGELFF. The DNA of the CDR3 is TGTGCCAGCAGGCAGGGGGGCTTGCCCGGGGAGCTGTTTTTT.

This CDR3 is CARLRGGVQPQHF. As DNA, the CDR3 is TGTGCCCGCCTTCGGGGGGGGGTCCAGCCCCAGCATTTT. The chain is built from TRBV6-5 and TRBJ1-5; D perhaps matches TRBD1 (5 bases). The CDR3 runs 13 residues. Trimming left V 11 bases short and J 7 bases short, with 18 bases between. The germline CDR1 and CDR2 sequences are MNHEY and SVGAGI.

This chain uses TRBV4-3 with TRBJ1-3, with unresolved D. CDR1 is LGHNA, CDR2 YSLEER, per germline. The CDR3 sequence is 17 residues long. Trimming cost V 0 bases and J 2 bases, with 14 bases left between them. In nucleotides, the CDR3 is TGCGCCAGCAGCCAAGATTTATGGAGGGTTGCTGGAAACACCATATATTTT. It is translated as CASSQDLWRVAGNTIYF.

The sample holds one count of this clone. The CDR3 DNA reads as TGTGCCAGCAGCTTACCTGCCGGGACAGGTCGGGCCGGGGAAAAACTGTTTTTT. It is translated as CASSLPAGTGRAGEKLFF. The genes are TRBV5-5 and TRBJ1-4; 8 nucleotides align to TRBD1. This CDR3 is 18 amino acids long. V lost 2 bases to trimming and J lost 8 bases; unmatched junction nucleotides: 17. Germline V lookup: CDR1 SGHKS, CDR2 YYEKEE (reference sequence). Full variable domain (missing parts from reference TRBV5-5 and TRBJ1-4): DAGVTQSPTHLIKTRGQQVTLRCSPISGHKSVSWYQQVLGQGPQFIFQYYEKEERGRGNFPDRFSARQFPNYSSELNVNALLLGDSALYLCASSLPAGTGRAGEKLFFGSGTQLSVL.

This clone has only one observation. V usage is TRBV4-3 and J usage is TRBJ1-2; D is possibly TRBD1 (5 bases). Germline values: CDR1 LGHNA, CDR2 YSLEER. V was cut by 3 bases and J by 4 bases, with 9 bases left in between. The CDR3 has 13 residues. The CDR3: CASSHGTGYGYTF. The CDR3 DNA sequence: TGCGCCAGCAGCCACGGGACGGGCTATGGCTACACCTTC.

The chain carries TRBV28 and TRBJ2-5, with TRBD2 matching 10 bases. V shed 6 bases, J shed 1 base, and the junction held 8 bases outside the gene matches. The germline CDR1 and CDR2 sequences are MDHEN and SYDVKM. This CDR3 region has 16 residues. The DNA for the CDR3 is TGTGCCAGCAGCTCTGGACTAGCGGCAACCCAAGAGACCCAGTACTTC. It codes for CASSSGLAATQETQYF.

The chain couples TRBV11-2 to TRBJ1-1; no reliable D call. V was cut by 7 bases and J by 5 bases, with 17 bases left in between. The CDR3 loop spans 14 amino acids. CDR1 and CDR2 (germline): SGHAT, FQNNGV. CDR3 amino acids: CASIVDLRQTEAFF. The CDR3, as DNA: TGTGCCAGCATCGTCGACCTCAGGCAAACTGAAGCTTTCTTT.

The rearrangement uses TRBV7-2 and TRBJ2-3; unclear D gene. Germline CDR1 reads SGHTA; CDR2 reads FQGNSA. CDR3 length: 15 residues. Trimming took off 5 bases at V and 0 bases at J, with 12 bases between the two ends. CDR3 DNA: TGTGCCAGCAGCCTCCCTACGGGTAGCACAGATACGCAGTATTTT. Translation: CASSLPTGSTDTQYF. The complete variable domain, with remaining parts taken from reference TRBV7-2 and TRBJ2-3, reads GAGVSQSPSNKVTEKGKDVELRCDPISGHTALYWYRQSLGQGLEFLIYFQGNSAPDKSGLPSDRFSAERTGGSVSTLTIQRTQQEDSAVYLCASSLPTGSTDTQYFGPGTRLTVL.

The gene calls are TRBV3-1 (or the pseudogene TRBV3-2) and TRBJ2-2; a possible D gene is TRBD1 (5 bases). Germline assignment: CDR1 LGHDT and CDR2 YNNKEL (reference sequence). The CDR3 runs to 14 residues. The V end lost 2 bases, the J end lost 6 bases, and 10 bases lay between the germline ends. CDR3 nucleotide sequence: TGTGCCAGCAGCCAATTGCAGGGCCCCGGGGAGCTGTTTTTT. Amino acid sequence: CASSQLQGPGELFF.

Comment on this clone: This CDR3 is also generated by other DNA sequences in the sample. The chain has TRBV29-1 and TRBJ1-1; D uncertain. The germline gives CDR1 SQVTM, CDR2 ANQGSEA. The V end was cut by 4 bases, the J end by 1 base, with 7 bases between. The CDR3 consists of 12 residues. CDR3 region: CSVGPGNTEAFF. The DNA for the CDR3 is TGCAGCGTTGGTCCAGGGAACACTGAAGCTTTCTTT.

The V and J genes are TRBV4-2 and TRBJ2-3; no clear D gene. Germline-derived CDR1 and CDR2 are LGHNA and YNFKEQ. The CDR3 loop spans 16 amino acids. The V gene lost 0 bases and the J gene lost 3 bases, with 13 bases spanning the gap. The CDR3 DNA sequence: TGTGCCAGCAGCCAAGAAGGAACGGAGCGTACAGATACGCAGTATTTT. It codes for CASSQEGTERTDTQYF.

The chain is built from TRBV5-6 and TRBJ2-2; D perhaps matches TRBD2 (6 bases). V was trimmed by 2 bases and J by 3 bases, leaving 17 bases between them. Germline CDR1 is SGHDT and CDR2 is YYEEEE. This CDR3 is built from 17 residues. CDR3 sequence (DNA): TGTGCCAGCAGCTTCAGGCGGGGTGGTACGGACACCGGGGAGCTGTTTTTT. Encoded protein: CASSFRRGGTDTGELFF.

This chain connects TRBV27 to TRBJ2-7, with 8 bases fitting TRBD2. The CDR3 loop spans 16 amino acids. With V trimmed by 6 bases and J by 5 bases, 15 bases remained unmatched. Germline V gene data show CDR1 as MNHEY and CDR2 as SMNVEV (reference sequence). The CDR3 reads CASSLLYGREPNEQYF. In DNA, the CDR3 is TGTGCCAGCAGCCTTTTATACGGGAGGGAGCCTAACGAGCAGTACTTC.

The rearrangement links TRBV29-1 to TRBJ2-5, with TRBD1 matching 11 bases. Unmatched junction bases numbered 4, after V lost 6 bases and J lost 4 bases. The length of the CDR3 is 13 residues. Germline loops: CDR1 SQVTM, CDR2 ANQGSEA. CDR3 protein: CSVGTGGGETQYF. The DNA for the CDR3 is TGCAGCGTCGGGACAGGGGGAGGAGAGACCCAGTACTTC.

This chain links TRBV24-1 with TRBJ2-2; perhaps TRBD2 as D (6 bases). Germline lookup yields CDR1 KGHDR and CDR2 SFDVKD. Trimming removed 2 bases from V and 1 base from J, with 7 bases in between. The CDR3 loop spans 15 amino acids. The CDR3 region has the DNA TGTGCCACCAGTGATTCGGGGGTGAACACCGGGGAGCTGTTTTTT. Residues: CATSDSGVNTGELFF.

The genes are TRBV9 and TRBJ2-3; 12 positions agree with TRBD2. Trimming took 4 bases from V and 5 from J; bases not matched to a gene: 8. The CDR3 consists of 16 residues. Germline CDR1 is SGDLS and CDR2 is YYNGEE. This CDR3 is CASSLLPGLAGDTQYF. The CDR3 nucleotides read TGTGCCAGCAGCTTACTTCCGGGACTAGCGGGAGATACGCAGTATTTT.

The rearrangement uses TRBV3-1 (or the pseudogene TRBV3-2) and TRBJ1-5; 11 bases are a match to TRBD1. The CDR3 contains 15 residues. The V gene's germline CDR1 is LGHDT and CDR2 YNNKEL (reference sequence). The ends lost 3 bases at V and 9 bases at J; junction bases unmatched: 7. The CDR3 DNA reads TGTGCCAGCAGCCACGGGGACAGGGGGTCAGCGCCCCAGCATTTT. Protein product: CASSHGDRGSAPQHF.

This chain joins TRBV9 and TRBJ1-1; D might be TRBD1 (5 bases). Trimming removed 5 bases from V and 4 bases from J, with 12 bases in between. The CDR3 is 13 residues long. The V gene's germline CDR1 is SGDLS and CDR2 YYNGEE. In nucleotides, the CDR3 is TGTGCCAGCAGTCCGGCAGGGTTCACTGAAGCTTTCTTT. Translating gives CASSPAGFTEAFF.

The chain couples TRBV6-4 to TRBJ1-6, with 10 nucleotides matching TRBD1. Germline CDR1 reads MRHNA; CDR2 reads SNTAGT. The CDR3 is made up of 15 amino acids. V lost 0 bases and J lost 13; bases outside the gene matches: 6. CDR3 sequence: CASSDSRDRGRPLHF. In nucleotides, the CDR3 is TGTGCCAGCAGTGACTCTAGGGACAGGGGTCGGCCCCTCCACTTT.

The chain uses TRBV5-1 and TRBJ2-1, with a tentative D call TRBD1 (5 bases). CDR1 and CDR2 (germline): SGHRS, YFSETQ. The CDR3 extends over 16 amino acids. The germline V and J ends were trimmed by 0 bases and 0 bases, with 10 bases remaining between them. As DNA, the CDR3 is TGCGCCAGCAGCTTGGTCCCGCAGGGCTCCTACAATGAGCAGTTCTTC. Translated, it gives CASSLVPQGSYNEQFF.

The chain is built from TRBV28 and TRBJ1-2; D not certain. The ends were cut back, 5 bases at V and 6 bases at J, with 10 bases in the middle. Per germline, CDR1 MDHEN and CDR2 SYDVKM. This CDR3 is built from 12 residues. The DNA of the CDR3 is TGTGCCAGCAGTCCAGGCCCGAATGGCTACACCTTC. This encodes CASSPGPNGYTF.

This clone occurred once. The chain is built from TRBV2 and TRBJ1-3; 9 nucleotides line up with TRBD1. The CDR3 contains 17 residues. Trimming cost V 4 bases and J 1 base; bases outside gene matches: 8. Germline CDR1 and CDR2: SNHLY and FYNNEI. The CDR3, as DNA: TGTGCCAGCAGTGCCCTCCCGGGACAGGGATCTGGAAACACCATATATTTT. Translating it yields CASSALPGQGSGNTIYF.

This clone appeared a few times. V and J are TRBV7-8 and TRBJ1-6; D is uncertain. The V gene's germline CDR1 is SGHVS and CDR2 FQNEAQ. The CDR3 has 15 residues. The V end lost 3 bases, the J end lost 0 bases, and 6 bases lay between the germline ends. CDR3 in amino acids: CASSFFSSYNSPLHF. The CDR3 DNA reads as TGTGCCAGCAGCTTCTTTAGCTCCTATAATTCACCCCTCCACTTT.

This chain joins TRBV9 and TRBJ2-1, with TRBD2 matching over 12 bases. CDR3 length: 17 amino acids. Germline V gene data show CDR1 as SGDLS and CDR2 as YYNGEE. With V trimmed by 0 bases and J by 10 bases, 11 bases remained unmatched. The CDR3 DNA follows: TGTGCCAGCAGCGTAGGCTCTAGCGGGGGGGCGTCACGGGAGCAGTTCTTC. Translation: CASSVGSSGGASREQFF.

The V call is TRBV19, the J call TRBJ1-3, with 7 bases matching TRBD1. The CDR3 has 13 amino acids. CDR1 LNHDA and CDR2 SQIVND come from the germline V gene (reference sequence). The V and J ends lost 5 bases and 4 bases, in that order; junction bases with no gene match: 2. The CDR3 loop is CASSADRGNTIYF. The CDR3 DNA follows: TGTGCCAGTAGTGCGGACAGGGGAAACACCATATATTTT.

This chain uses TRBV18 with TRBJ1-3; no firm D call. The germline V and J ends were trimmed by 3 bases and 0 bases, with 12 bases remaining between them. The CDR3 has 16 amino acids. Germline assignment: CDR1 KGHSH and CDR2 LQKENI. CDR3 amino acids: CASSPEFAGSGNTIYF. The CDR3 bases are TGTGCCAGCTCACCCGAATTTGCGGGCTCTGGAAACACCATATATTTT.